The 24 T cell receptor beta chains presented below share a single source sample, sequenced in a study of CD8 T cells in Susac syndrome. A quantity of roughly 0.5 to 1 ug RNA underwent reverse transcription using random hexamers. TCRdb redid the calling of the immunoSEQ multiplex PCR reads with MiXCR, one entry per CDR3 protein. The sample includes about 200,000 distinct CDR3 sequences, roughly 96% seen only once; the top ten take about 0.094%. Sequenced: CD4+ T cells from PBMCs. The receptors stem from a human donor in good health.

This clonotype was detected only once. V usage is TRBV25-1 and J usage is TRBJ2-7, with D unresolved. Germline V gene sequence: CDR1 MGHDK, CDR2 SYGVNS. Trimming took off 7 bases at V and 3 bases at J, with 4 bases between the two ends. The CDR3 length is 10 residues. The CDR3 region is CASTYYEQYV. DNA of the CDR3: TGTGCCAGCACTTACTACGAGCAGTACGTC.

The chain links TRBV19 to TRBJ2-5; D possibly uses TRBD1 or TRBD2 (6 bases each). Between the trimmed V and J ends, which lost 11 bases and 5 bases, there was a span of 24 bases. The length of the CDR3 is 15 residues. CDR1 is LNHDA and CDR2 is SQIVND in the germline V gene (reference sequence). The CDR3 bases are TGTGCCTCGACCTCCGCCACAAGGGGGGTCGAGACCCAGTACTTC. Its protein is CASTSATRGVETQYF.

The CDR3 reads CASSVEPGVKLFF. The CDR3 coding sequence is TGTGCCAGCAGCGTAGAACCCGGGGTAAAACTGTTTTTT. The rearrangement joins TRBV9 to TRBJ1-4; no clear D gene. The germline CDR1 and CDR2 sequences are SGDLS and YYNGEE. The V gene lost 0 bases and the J gene lost 10 bases, with 10 bases spanning the gap. CDR3 length: 13 amino acids.

The rearrangement uses TRBV29-1 and TRBJ2-5, with TRBD1 matching 7 bases. CDR1 is SQVTM, CDR2 ANQGSEA, per germline. The CDR3 extends over 15 amino acids. Germline trimming cut 6 bases from V and 2 bases from J; bases unmatched to any gene: 12. The CDR3 here is CSVHLARQGQETQYF. Written as DNA, the CDR3 is TGCAGCGTCCACTTAGCCCGACAGGGTCAAGAGACCCAGTACTTC.

This chain joins TRBV29-1 and TRBJ2-1; the D gene is possibly TRBD2 (5 bases). The length of the CDR3 is 13 residues. Trimming took 7 bases from V and 6 from J, leaving 16 bases between them. Germline-derived CDR1 and CDR2 are SQVTM and ANQGSEA. CDR3: CSGRLAPINEQFF. In DNA, the CDR3 is TGCAGCGGTCGGCTAGCTCCAATCAATGAGCAGTTCTTC.

This chain joins TRBV25-1 and TRBJ1-6, with no clear D. The CDR3 contains 17 residues. Between the trimmed V and J ends, which lost 3 bases and 3 bases, there was a span of 15 bases. The germline V gene has CDR1 MGHDK and CDR2 SYGVNS. The CDR3 is CASSDPRRGNYNSPLHF. DNA of the CDR3: TGTGCCAGCAGTGATCCTCGACGGGGTAACTATAATTCACCCCTCCACTTT.

This sequence joins TRBV20-1 and TRBJ2-1, with 10 bases matching TRBD2. J lost 8 bases, V lost 6 bases, and 7 bases had no gene match. Germline V gene data show CDR1 as DFQATT and CDR2 as SNEGSKA (reference sequence). This CDR3 comprises 13 residues. The CDR3 region is CSASGRAVHEQFF. The CDR3 DNA reads as TGCAGTGCAAGCGGGAGGGCCGTCCATGAGCAGTTCTTC.

The count of this clonotype is one. The V and J genes are TRBV7-9 and TRBJ1-2, with TRBD1 as a possible D gene (6 bases). V lost 2 bases and J 6 bases, leaving 13 bases between the germline ends. The CDR3 spans 14 residues. Per the germline V gene, CDR1 is SEHNR and CDR2 is FQNEAQ (reference sequence). The CDR3 here is CASSLPQGTHGYTF. The CDR3 DNA follows: TGTGCCAGCAGCTTACCACAGGGTACCCATGGCTACACCTTC.

The chain joins TRBV7-2 to TRBJ2-5; TRBD1 matches at 9 bases. The CDR3 totals 15 residues. Germline CDR1 SGHTA, CDR2 FQGNSA. J lost 5 bases, V lost 4 bases, and 8 bases had no gene match. The CDR3: CASSSGGQGMETQYF. Written as DNA, the CDR3 is TGTGCCAGCAGCTCAGGGGGACAGGGAATGGAGACCCAGTACTTC.

J is TRBJ1-1 and V is TRBV5-1; D ambiguous. Germline values: CDR1 SGHRS, CDR2 YFSETQ. This CDR3 has 14 amino acids. The V and J ends lost 4 bases and 1 base respectively, with 11 bases between them. The CDR3 coding sequence is TGCGCCAGCAGCCGTGAGTCAAGGAACACTGAAGCTTTCTTT. The encoded protein is CASSRESRNTEAFF.

In its sample, this clonotype was seen a few times. V and J are TRBV2 and TRBJ2-3; no definite D call. The CDR3 has 9 residues. The V gene lost 7 bases and the J gene lost 4 bases, with 0 bases spanning the gap. Germline loops: CDR1 SNHLY, CDR2 FYNNEI. The DNA of the CDR3 is TGTGCCAGCACAGATACGCAGTATTTT. Its translation: CASTDTQYF. Combining the CDR3 with reference TRBV2 and TRBJ2-3 gives the whole variable domain EPEVTQTPSHQVTQMGQEVILRCVPISNHLYFYWYRQILGQKVEFLVSFYNNEISEKSEIFDDQFSVERPDGSNFTLKIRSTKLEDSAMYFCASTDTQYFGPGTRLTVL.

This clonotype was seen a single time. The rearrangement uses TRBV19 and TRBJ1-5; a weak D match, TRBD1 (6 bases). The CDR3 is made up of 17 amino acids. V shed 3 bases and J shed 1 base, with 16 bases lying between them. Germline V gives CDR1 LNHDA, CDR2 SQIVND (reference sequence). The chain's CDR3 is CASSIRGASWSNQPQHF. Written as DNA, the CDR3 is TGTGCCAGTAGTATCCGGGGGGCGAGTTGGAGCAATCAGCCCCAGCATTTT.

The chain carries TRBV30 and TRBJ1-5; D gene uncertain. The CDR3 runs 12 residues. Germline V lookup: CDR1 GTSNPN, CDR2 SVGIG (reference sequence). Trimming took off 3 bases at V and 10 bases at J, with 13 bases between the two ends. CDR3 sequence: CAWRQEGGPQHF. The DNA of the CDR3 is TGTGCCTGGAGGCAGGAGGGCGGCCCCCAGCATTTT.

V gene TRBV3-1 combines with J gene TRBJ2-4; D might be TRBD1 (6 bases). CDR3 size: 15 residues. V gave up 2 bases and J gave up 7 bases, with 15 bases separating them. The germline CDR1 and CDR2 sequences are LGHDT and YNNKEL (reference sequence). The CDR3 region has the DNA TGTGCCAGCAGCCAATCCCGACAGGATTGGAACATTCAGTACTTC. Protein: CASSQSRQDWNIQYF.

The V gene is TRBV9, the J gene TRBJ2-7; 12 bases are shared with TRBD2. J was trimmed by 2 bases and V by 4 bases; bases with no gene match: 4. This CDR3 region has 15 residues. CDR1 is SGDLS, CDR2 YYNGEE, per germline. The CDR3: CASSTSSGGAYEQYF. The CDR3 DNA is TGTGCCAGCAGCACCTCTAGCGGGGGGGCCTACGAGCAGTACTTC.

The V and J genes are TRBV29-1 and TRBJ2-3; perhaps TRBD1 as D (6 bases). Germline values: CDR1 SQVTM, CDR2 ANQGSEA. V dropped 4 bases and J dropped 7 bases, with 12 bases sitting between them. This CDR3 has 12 residues. CDR3 region: CSVGPGVNTQYF. CDR3 nucleotide sequence: TGCAGCGTTGGGCCAGGGGTGAATACGCAGTATTTT.

The V call is TRBV11-2, the J call TRBJ2-5, with 12 bases lining up with TRBD2. J lost 4 bases, V lost 2 bases, and 5 bases had no gene match. The CDR3 has 16 residues. Germline assignment: CDR1 SGHAT and CDR2 FQNNGV. CDR3 in amino acids: CASSLMSSGGGETQYF. The CDR3 coding sequence is TGTGCCAGCAGCTTAATGTCTAGCGGGGGGGGAGAGACCCAGTACTTC.

The chain has TRBV3-1 and TRBJ2-2; D unclear. Germline values: CDR1 LGHDT, CDR2 YNNKEL (reference sequence). The length of the CDR3 is 14 residues. Trimming removed 6 bases from V and 7 bases from J, with 15 bases in between. In DNA form, the CDR3 reads TGTGCCAGCAGTCCCCTTGGCAGCGTCGGGGAGCTGTTTTTT. Encoded protein: CASSPLGSVGELFF.

The chain links TRBV6-6 to TRBJ2-3; D remains unclear. The CDR3 spans 15 residues. Trimming removed 2 bases from V and 4 bases from J, with 13 bases in between. Germline loops: CDR1 MNHNY, CDR2 SVGAGI (reference sequence). The DNA for the CDR3 is TGTGCCAGCAGTTACCTGGGTGTGGGTCCAGATACGCAGTATTTT. Protein product: CASSYLGVGPDTQYF.

This chain links TRBV12-3 or TRBV12-4 with TRBJ1-6; D gene unclear. The CDR3 sequence is 14 residues long. V was pared by 6 bases and J by 9 bases, with 15 bases between. For the CDR3, the DNA is TGTGCCAGCAGGCGAGGGAGGAACTTTTCACCCCTCCACTTT. Translated, it gives CASRRGRNFSPLHF.

In the case of this clonotype: One end of the junction does not line up with germline, which may come from a read error. The rearrangement joins TRBV7-9 to TRBJ2-3; D gene ambiguous. CDR3 size: 12 residues. Germline CDR1 and CDR2: SEHNR and FQNEAQ (reference sequence). The CDR3 here is CASSLEASRWDF. DNA of the CDR3: TGTGCCAGCAGCTTGGAAGCCTCACGTTGGGATTTT.

The rearrangement joins TRBV5-4 to TRBJ2-2; D unresolved. This CDR3 contains 13 residues. Germline lookup yields CDR1 SGHNT and CDR2 YYREEE (reference sequence). The V gene lost 5 bases and the J gene lost 1 base, with 6 bases spanning the gap. CDR3 residues: CASSVRNTGELFF. Here the CDR3 DNA reads TGTGCCAGCAGTGTCCGGAACACCGGGGAGCTGTTTTTT. Full variable domain (rest looked up from reference TRBV5-4 and TRBJ2-2): ETGVTQSPTHLIKTRGQQVTLRCSSQSGHNTVSWYQQALGQGPQFIFQYYREEENGRGNFPPRFSGLQFPNYSSELNVNALELDDSALYLCASSVRNTGELFFGEGSRLTVL.

The gene calls are TRBV10-2 and TRBJ2-7; D is unclear. Looked up from germline, CDR1 is WSHSY and CDR2 is SAAADI. Trimming took 4 bases from V and 3 from J, leaving 13 bases between them. The CDR3 has 14 residues. The CDR3 protein is CASSASGLYYEQYF. The CDR3 coding sequence is TGCGCCAGCAGTGCCTCGGGCCTCTACTACGAGCAGTACTTC.

This rearrangement joins TRBV30 to TRBJ1-5, with a weak D call TRBD1 (5 bases). The CDR3 covers 14 residues. V was pared by 1 base and J by 3 bases, with 10 bases between. Germline values: CDR1 GTSNPN, CDR2 SVGIG (reference sequence). The CDR3 nucleotides are TGTGCCTGGAGTGGTAGACAGCACAATCAGCCCCAGCATTTT. Its protein is CAWSGRQHNQPQHF.